This entry lists 8 T cell receptor beta chains sequenced from one sample in a study of shared clonotypes between healthy human individuals. Generated by immunoSEQ multiplex PCR, the TCRdb table keeps only in-frame clones and is missing some. The sample has about 2,100,000 clones; roughly 91% are singletons. Naive CD8 cells comprised CD45RO-negative, CCR7-positively selected cells, excluding terminally differentiated effector memory CD45RA+ cells. Sequenced material: naive CD8+ T cells from PBMCs. These receptors all come from a man aged 18 to 30 in good health. Some clones in this sample may be carry-over from other donors' samples.

The gene calls are TRBV9 and TRBJ2-7; 8 bases agree with TRBD2. V was pared by 3 bases and J by 0 bases, with 5 bases of the junction left unmatched. The CDR3 spans 15 residues. The germline V gene has CDR1 SGDLS and CDR2 YYNGEE. Here the CDR3 DNA reads TGTGCCAGCAGCGCCGCTAGCGGGTACTCCTACGAGCAGTACTTC. This encodes CASSAASGYSYEQYF.

The chain couples TRBV4-3 to TRBJ2-3; possibly TRBD1 or TRBD2 for D (6 bases each). CDR1 is LGHNA and CDR2 is YSLEER in the germline V gene. V was cut by 1 base and J by 5 bases, with 16 bases left in between. The CDR3 contains 16 residues. The CDR3 loop reads CASSQAQGTGRDTQYF. For the CDR3, the DNA is TGCGCCAGCAGCCAAGCCCAGGGGACTGGGAGAGATACGCAGTATTTT.

V and J are TRBV2 and TRBJ2-7; 8 bases line up with TRBD1. The V and J ends lost 11 bases and 3 bases, in that order; junction bases with no gene match: 6. Germline CDR1 is SNHLY and CDR2 is FYNNEI. The CDR3 is 12 amino acids. This CDR3 reads CAGKDRDYEQYF. In DNA, the CDR3 is TGTGCCGGGAAGGACAGGGACTACGAGCAGTACTTC.

This sequence joins TRBV28 and TRBJ2-7; maybe TRBD1 (5 bases). The CDR3 runs to 15 residues. The ends were cut back, 3 bases at V and 2 bases at J, with 14 bases in the middle. Per the germline V gene, CDR1 is MDHEN and CDR2 is SYDVKM. Written as DNA, the CDR3 is TGTGCCAGCAGTTTTCAGGGAATGAACCCCTACGAGCAGTACTTC. Its protein is CASSFQGMNPYEQYF.

The chain employs TRBV4-1 and TRBJ1-2; 8 bases line up with TRBD1. The CDR3 is 16 amino acids. Germline V gene sequence: CDR1 MGHRA, CDR2 YSYEKL. V was clipped by 1 base and J by 5 bases; unmatched bases: 9. CDR3 amino acids: CASSQGDRPLGYGYTF. The CDR3, as DNA: TGCGCCAGCAGCCAAGGGGACAGGCCATTGGGGTATGGCTACACCTTC.

The chain links TRBV4-1 to TRBJ2-1, with unresolved D. Germline V CDR1 and CDR2: MGHRA, YSYEKL. CDR3 length: 14 residues. V lost 0 bases, J lost 4 bases, and 7 bases lay in between. The CDR3 bases are TGCGCCAGCAGCCAAGACTGGCCTTACAATGAGCAGTTCTTC. Its protein product is CASSQDWPYNEQFF.

This sequence joins TRBV6-5 and TRBJ2-7; possible D gene TRBD2, 6 bases. CDR1 is MNHEY and CDR2 is SVGAGI in the germline V gene. The CDR3 totals 13 residues. Between the trimmed V and J ends, which lost 4 bases and 7 bases, there was a span of 14 bases. CDR3 in DNA: TGTGCCAGCAGTTGGGCGGGGAGCGGGGAGCAGTACTTC. Amino acid sequence: CASSWAGSGEQYF.

This chain links TRBV28 with TRBJ1-2; TRBD1 aligns across 9 bases. With 3 bases clipped from V and 8 bases from J, the junction kept 16 bases outside the gene matches. This CDR3 has 17 amino acids. In germline, CDR1 is MDHEN, CDR2 SYDVKM. DNA for the CDR3: TGTGCCAGCAGTTTCGTCGCGGGACAGGGCATACTCAGGGGCTACACCTTC. Its protein product is CASSFVAGQGILRGYTF.